This is a list of T cell receptor beta chains from one sample in a study of T cell clonotyping in hematopoietic cell transplantation. Some clones are missing from TCRdb's copy, which holds only in-frame ones; the method was immunoSEQ multiplex PCR. Here the sample spans about 5,100 clones, 25% to 40% being singletons. Specimen: peripheral blood mononuclear cells, collected before stem cell transplant. The receptor source for this set is a man between 45 and 60 years old with myelofibrosis. Some clones in this sample may be carry-over from other donors' samples. Each CDR3 is given with its conserved first and last residue. The D gene is left open where the match is weak. Some rows mark clone size as missing; the rest say once, few, many or name a class of expanded clone.

d_call	clone_size	v_call	j_call	cdr3_aa	cdr3_nt
NA	few	TRBV11-1	TRBJ2-7	CASSPVGSGRGFREQYF	TGTGCCAGCAGCCCAGTGGGGAGCGGTCGGGGTTTTCGCGAGCAGTACTTC
NA	few	TRBV30	TRBJ1-5	CAWSVRLGNQPQHF	TGTGCCTGGAGTGTACGTTTGGGTAATCAGCCCCAGCATTTT
NA	NA	TRBV30	TRBJ2-7	CALSGSSPYEQYF	TGTGCCTTGTCGGGCTCCTCACCTTACGAGCAGTACTTC
NA	NA	TRBV30	TRBJ1-1	CAWTQILGTEAFF	TGTGCCTGGACCCAAATTTTGGGGACTGAAGCTTTCTTT
NA	NA	TRBV25-1	TRBJ2-7	CASSPRPVGYEQYF	TGTGCCAGCAGTCCACGGCCTGTGGGCTACGAGCAGTACTTC
NA	NA	TRBV25-1	TRBJ2-3	CASSDRSSQYF	TGTGCCAGCAGTGACCGGAGTAGTCAGTATTTT
NA	NA	TRBV6-5	TRBJ2-5	CASSRGVGGQETQYF	TGTGCCAGCAGTCGTGGTGTGGGGGGCCAAGAGACCCAGTACTTC
NA	NA	TRBV29-1	TRBJ2-7	CSVETSRYEQYF	TGCAGCGTTGAAACTAGCAGATACGAGCAGTACTTC
NA	few	TRBV10-3	TRBJ1-1	CAISEDNPNTEAFF	TGTGCCATCAGTGAAGACAACCCGAACACTGAAGCTTTCTTT
TRBD1	few	TRBV10-3	TRBJ1-6	CAINAKDRGPSTLHF	TGTGCCATCAACGCAAAAGACAGGGGACCCTCAACCCTCCACTTT
TRBD1	NA	TRBV25-1	TRBJ2-7	CASSDPDRAGLYEQYF	TGTGCCAGCAGTGATCCGGACAGGGCGGGGCTCTACGAGCAGTACTTC
NA	NA	TRBV30	TRBJ2-5	CAWSVNRAETQYF	TGTGCCTGGAGTGTAAACCGAGCGGAGACCCAGTACTTC
TRBD2	NA	TRBV2	TRBJ2-7	CACSGVGSYEQYF	TGTGCGTGCAGCGGGGTAGGCTCCTACGAGCAGTACTTC
TRBD2	medium-sized	TRBV4-1	TRBJ2-5	CASSQESLAGEETQYF	TGCGCCAGCAGCCAAGAGAGTCTAGCGGGGGAAGAGACCCAGTACTTC
TRBD1	few	TRBV11-1	TRBJ2-7	CASSSPSGTVYEQYF	TGTGCCAGCAGCTCGCCCTCCGGGACAGTCTACGAGCAGTACTTC
NA	NA	TRBV6-5	TRBJ2-3	CASRKGGNTQYF	TGTGCCAGCAGAAAGGGGGGAAATACGCAGTATTTT
TRBD2	few	TRBV30	TRBJ2-1	CAWGKLAGVGNEQFF	TGTGCCTGGGGGAAACTAGCGGGAGTCGGCAATGAGCAGTTCTTC
NA	NA	TRBV30	TRBJ2-5	CAWSVGAKETQYF	TGTGCCTGGAGTGTAGGAGCAAAAGAGACCCAGTACTTC
NA	once	TRBV30	TRBJ1-1	CAWSEEMNTEAFF	TGTGCCTGGAGTGAAGAGATGAACACTGAAGCTTTCTTT
NA	NA	TRBV25-1	TRBJ1-1	CASRLREGTEAFF	TGTGCCAGCCGCCTGCGCGAGGGGACTGAAGCTTTCTTT
NA	few	TRBV30	TRBJ2-5	CAWSPVETQYF	TGTGCCTGGAGTCCGGTGGAGACCCAGTACTTC
NA	few	TRBV29-1	TRBJ1-5	CSATTGGINQPQHF	TGCAGCGCTACAACTGGGGGGATCAATCAGCCCCAGCATTTT
TRBD2	medium-sized	TRBV6-5	TRBJ2-7	CASSYKGGEYEQYF	TGTGCCAGCAGTTACAAGGGAGGGGAGTACGAGCAGTACTTC
NA	NA	TRBV30	TRBJ2-2	CAWDTNTGELFF	TGTGCCTGGGACACAAACACCGGGGAGCTGTTTTTT
TRBD1	NA	TRBV30	TRBJ1-6	CAWISGTGGFYNSPLHF	TGTGCCTGGATTTCAGGGACAGGGGGATTCTATAATTCACCCCTCCACTTT
NA	few	TRBV20-1	TRBJ2-5	CSVGFQETQYF	TGCAGTGTTGGTTTCCAAGAGACCCAGTACTTC
NA	few	TRBV30	TRBJ1-1	CAWTVLGVRTEAFF	TGTGCCTGGACGGTGTTGGGGGTCAGGACTGAAGCTTTCTTT
NA	NA	TRBV6-5	TRBJ1-1	CASSYSGAGLNTKAFF	TGTGCCAGCAGTTACTCGGGAGCGGGACTGAACACTAAAGCTTTCTTT
TRBD1	few	TRBV5-6	TRBJ1-2	CASSLVGQEAYYGYTF	TGTGCCAGCAGCTTGGTGGGACAGGAGGCCTACTATGGCTACACCTTC
NA	NA	TRBV5-6	TRBJ2-7	CASSLLFYEQYF	TGTGCCAGCAGCTTATTATTCTACGAGCAGTACTTC
NA	few	TRBV4-3	TRBJ1-1	CASSQDTGWGTEAFF	TGCGCCAGCAGCCAAGATACAGGATGGGGGACTGAAGCTTTCTTT
NA	NA	TRBV25-1	TRBJ1-2	CASSVAVGNYGYTF	TGTGCCAGCAGTGTGGCAGTGGGGAACTATGGCTACACCTTC
TRBD1	few	TRBV4-3	TRBJ1-5	CASSQDLGEQGVQPQHF	TGCGCCAGCAGCCAAGATCTTGGGGAACAGGGGGTTCAGCCCCAGCATTTT
TRBD1	NA	TRBV30	TRBJ1-2	CAWSNSGQDGYTF	TGTGCCTGGAGTAATTCAGGACAGGATGGCTACACCTTC
NA	few	TRBV6-5	TRBJ1-2	CASSYSEGRGYTF	TGTGCCAGCAGTTACTCGGAAGGACGTGGCTACACCTTC
NA	NA	TRBV25-1	TRBJ2-5	CASTTLETQYF	TGTGCCAGCACTACTCTAGAGACCCAGTACTTC
TRBD1	few	TRBV15	TRBJ2-7	CATSRGQGAREQYF	TGTGCCACCAGCAGGGGACAGGGGGCGCGAGAGCAGTACTTC
NA	NA	TRBV6-6	TRBJ1-2	CASSYLGAGGYTF	TGTGCCAGCAGTTACTTGGGGGCGGGTGGCTACACCTTC
NA	NA	TRBV5-6	TRBJ1-4	CASSSGHHNEKLFF	TGTGCCAGCAGCTCGGGACACCACAATGAAAAACTGTTTTTT
NA	medium-sized	TRBV5-6	TRBJ2-7	CASSLSNYEQYF	TGTGCCAGCAGCTTGTCGAACTACGAGCAGTACTTC
NA	NA	TRBV14	TRBJ1-2	CASSQVGGNYGYTF	TGTGCCAGCAGCCAAGTGGGGGGTAACTATGGCTACACCTTC
TRBD2	few	TRBV6-5	TRBJ2-7	CASNPSGRAVYEQYF	TGTGCCAGCAACCCTAGCGGGAGGGCCGTCTACGAGCAGTACTTC
NA	medium-sized	TRBV25-1	TRBJ2-5	CASSERGHQETQYF	TGTGCCAGCAGTGAACGGGGTCACCAAGAGACCCAGTACTTC
NA	NA	TRBV6-6	TRBJ1-1	CASGWGTEAFF	TGTGCCAGCGGTTGGGGCACTGAAGCTTTCTTT
NA	large	TRBV5-6	TRBJ2-7	CASSSDGSPYEQYF	TGTGCCAGCAGCTCGGACGGTTCCCCCTACGAGCAGTACTTC